Below are 25 T cell receptor beta chains sequenced from a single sample in a study of identifying expanded T cells in peripheral blood. TCRdb's table, derived via immunoSEQ multiplex PCR, lists solely in-frame clones and lacks some. The sample shows approximately 100,000 clones, around 89% of them seen only once. The sequenced sample was blood. The origin of the receptors is a person aged 18-69 years in good health.

This chain joins TRBV29-1 and TRBJ1-1; 8 nucleotides match TRBD1. CDR1 and CDR2 (germline): SQVTM, ANQGSEA. CDR3 length: 13 amino acids. The trim removed 4 bases at V and 0 bases at J, leaving 1 base unmatched. The CDR3 region has the DNA TGCAGCGTTGCAGGGGGCATGAACACTGAAGCTTTCTTT. Its translation is CSVAGGMNTEAFF.

This clone was counted between two and nine times. The chain joins TRBV2 to TRBJ2-3; TRBD1 agrees at 9 bases. Germline loops: CDR1 SNHLY, CDR2 FYNNEI. CDR3 size: 17 residues. The ends lost 2 bases at V and 3 bases at J; junction bases unmatched: 9. The DNA of the CDR3 is TGTGCCAGCAGTGAAACTACAGGGGGCTGGGGGACAGATACGCAGTATTTT. This codes for CASSETTGGWGTDTQYF.

The genes are TRBV18 and TRBJ1-4; D remains ambiguous. Trimming removed 1 base from V and 2 bases from J, with 5 bases in between. The germline gives CDR1 KGHSH, CDR2 LQKENI. This CDR3 contains 14 residues. Written as DNA, the CDR3 is TGTGCCAGCTCACCACGCAGCACTAATGAAAAACTGTTTTTT. This gives the protein CASSPRSTNEKLFF.

This sequence joins TRBV6-6 and TRBJ1-2; 8 bases agree with TRBD1. This CDR3 spans 13 amino acids. With 6 bases clipped from V and 6 bases from J, the junction kept 6 bases outside the gene matches. CDR1 is MNHNY and CDR2 is SVGAGI in the germline V gene (reference sequence). The CDR3 is CASSPPGGDGYTF. The CDR3 coding sequence is TGTGCCAGCAGCCCCCCAGGGGGCGATGGCTACACCTTC.

The V call is TRBV10-3, the J call TRBJ2-3; perhaps TRBD2 as D (6 bases). Between the trimmed V and J ends, which lost 6 bases and 6 bases, there was a span of 13 bases. The CDR3 length is 13 residues. Germline assignment: CDR1 ENHRY and CDR2 SYGVKD. The CDR3 is CAIRREGADTQYF. As DNA, the CDR3 is TGTGCCATCAGGCGGGAAGGGGCTGATACGCAGTATTTT.

Only a few counts were recorded for this clone. The chain carries TRBV30 and TRBJ1-6, with D tentatively TRBD1 (6 bases). The germline V and J ends were trimmed by 7 bases and 3 bases, with 22 bases remaining between them. CDR1 GTSNPN and CDR2 SVGIG come from the germline V gene (reference sequence). CDR3 length: 17 residues. The CDR3 bases are TGTGCCTTACTGCGAACTACCCGGACAGACTATAATTCACCCCTCCACTTT. Amino acids: CALLRTTRTDYNSPLHF.

The chain recombines TRBV11-2 with TRBJ2-3; possibly TRBD1 for D (6 bases). The CDR3 extends over 18 amino acids. V was clipped by 1 base and J by 5 bases, with 22 bases between them. The germline CDR1 and CDR2 sequences are SGHAT and FQNNGV. CDR3: CASSLVGQGIHRGDTQYF. The CDR3 DNA follows: TGTGCCAGCAGCTTAGTGGGGCAGGGGATTCATCGGGGAGATACGCAGTATTTT.

This clone has a handful of counts. The chain joins TRBV7-8 to TRBJ1-3; D is undetermined. Deletions cut 3 bases from V and 2 bases from J, with 11 bases between. The germline V gene encodes CDR1 SGHVS and CDR2 FQNEAQ. The CDR3 has 15 residues. The DNA for the CDR3 is TGTGCCAGCAGCTTCAGTAGCGGTACTGGAAACACCATATATTTT. Translated, it gives CASSFSSGTGNTIYF.

This rearrangement joins TRBV29-1 to TRBJ1-2; D remains unclear. CDR1 and CDR2 (germline): SQVTM, ANQGSEA. With 6 bases removed from V and 4 bases from J, the gap between germline ends came to 12 bases. CDR3 length equals 12 residues. The CDR3 DNA is TGCAGCGTGCCCTTGGGTACCTATGGCTACACCTTC. It yields the protein CSVPLGTYGYTF.

The CDR3 DNA is TGTGCCAGCAGTTGGACAATGGCCCGACAGCCCCAGCATTTT. Translation: CASSWTMARQPQHF. The chain joins TRBV6-5 to TRBJ1-5; TRBD1 might be the D (5 bases). Germline values: CDR1 MNHEY, CDR2 SVGAGI. This CDR3 has 14 amino acids. The germline V and J ends were trimmed by 4 bases and 7 bases, with 14 bases remaining between them.

This clone was seen just once. This rearrangement joins TRBV19 to TRBJ2-6; D not certain. The CDR3 sequence is 15 residues long. Germline CDR1 is LNHDA and CDR2 is SQIVND (reference sequence). V dropped 1 base and J dropped 5 bases, with 9 bases sitting between them. In nucleotides, the CDR3 is TGTGCCAGTAGTATAGGGCCGTCCCGGGCCAACGTCCTGACTTTC. It yields the protein CASSIGPSRANVLTF.

V usage is TRBV7-7 and J usage is TRBJ2-2, with D maybe TRBD2 (6 bases). The germline gives CDR1 SSHAT, CDR2 FNYEAQ (reference sequence). The CDR3 sequence is 16 residues long. Between the trimmed V and J ends, which lost 1 base and 6 bases, there was a span of 15 bases. DNA for the CDR3: TGTGCCAGCAGCTTAGAGAGGGACTTTAAAGCCGGGGAGCTGTTTTTT. Amino acids: CASSLERDFKAGELFF.

This clone was counted a single time. V usage is TRBV6-4 and J usage is TRBJ2-3, with D perhaps matching TRBD1 or TRBD2 (5 bases each). The V end was cut by 3 bases, the J end by 0 bases, with 10 bases between. Germline V gives CDR1 MRHNA, CDR2 SNTAGT. The CDR3 contains 15 residues. The CDR3 is CASSEGTLSTDTQYF. Written as DNA, the CDR3 is TGTGCCAGCAGTGAAGGGACCCTTAGCACAGATACGCAGTATTTT.

The V and J genes are TRBV2 and TRBJ2-7; 7 positions agree with TRBD1. Germline CDR1 reads SNHLY; CDR2 reads FYNNEI. Trimming took 6 bases from V and 4 from J; bases not matched to a gene: 9. This CDR3 is built from 14 residues. The DNA for the CDR3 is TGTGCCAGCAGCGCCGGGACAGCAAAGTACGAGCAGTACTTC. Translated, it gives CASSAGTAKYEQYF.

This rearrangement joins TRBV7-9 to TRBJ2-1; TRBD2 aligns across 14 bases. The CDR3 covers 16 residues. Trimming at V came to 5 bases and at J to 8 bases, leaving 8 bases not matched to a gene. From germline, CDR1 is SEHNR and CDR2 FQNEAQ (reference sequence). CDR3 nucleotide sequence: TGTGCCAGCAGCACGACTAGCGGGGGGGTTTTGGATGAGCAGTTCTTC. Translation: CASSTTSGGVLDEQFF.

The J gene is TRBJ2-7, the V gene TRBV6-5; TRBD1 or TRBD2 may be the D gene (5 bases each). Germline-derived CDR1 and CDR2 are MNHEY and SVGAGI. V was clipped by 0 bases and J by 0 bases, with 9 bases between them. This CDR3 has 15 residues. CDR3 amino acids: CASSYSPGTSYEQYF. The CDR3 DNA follows: TGTGCCAGCAGTTACTCTCCAGGGACCTCCTACGAGCAGTACTTC.

CDR3 in DNA: TGTGCCAGCACTCGAGGGGGCCAAGCCCCTGCAGATACGCAGTATTTT. Residues: CASTRGGQAPADTQYF. The chain employs TRBV12-1 and TRBJ2-3; no check of the table's D call, TRBD1, against the DNA was made. TRBV12-1 is reported as a pseudogene. This CDR3 is 16 amino acids long.

This chain uses TRBV6-1 with TRBJ2-7; weak D call: TRBD1 (6 bases). The CDR3 spans 14 residues. The germline V gene has CDR1 MNHNS and CDR2 SASEGT. Trimming pared 6 bases from V and 6 bases from J, leaving 18 bases between. CDR3 bases: TGTGCCAGCAGGTTGGGACCAGGGGTACGCGAGCAGTACTTC. Its translation is CASRLGPGVREQYF.

The chain is built from TRBV7-8 and TRBJ1-1; D ambiguous. CDR1 is SGHVS, CDR2 FQNEAQ, per germline. This CDR3 region has 12 residues. Between the trimmed V and J ends, which lost 0 bases and 3 bases, there was a span of 2 bases. CDR3 nucleotides: TGTGCCAGCAGCTTAGCGTACACTGAAGCTTTCTTT. Protein sequence: CASSLAYTEAFF.

This chain uses TRBV28 with TRBJ1-6; D is undetermined. Per germline, CDR1 MDHEN and CDR2 SYDVKM. This CDR3 spans 14 amino acids. V was clipped by 3 bases and J by 5 bases, with 8 bases between them. DNA for the CDR3: TGTGCCAGCAGTTTCGCAGGCGATAATTCACCCCTCCACTTT. It specifies CASSFAGDNSPLHF.

The chain uses TRBV27 and TRBJ2-6, with a weak D call TRBD1 (6 bases). The CDR3 runs 15 residues. Germline V gene data show CDR1 as MNHEY and CDR2 as SMNVEV (reference sequence). Trimming took off 5 bases at V and 1 base at J, with 9 bases between the two ends. The CDR3 nucleotides are TGTGCCAGCAGTGGCCAGGGGTCTGGGGCCAACGTCCTGACTTTC. As protein: CASSGQGSGANVLTF.

The CDR3 DNA reads TGTGCCAGTAGTCGAACGGGGGGGTCCCACACTGAAGCTTTCTTT. Translating gives CASSRTGGSHTEAFF. The gene calls are TRBV19 and TRBJ1-1; possible D gene TRBD1, 5 bases. Trimming took off 5 bases at V and 3 bases at J, with 16 bases between the two ends. The CDR3 spans 15 residues. Germline values: CDR1 LNHDA, CDR2 SQIVND (reference sequence).

This chain uses TRBV13 with TRBJ2-7; no reliable D call. Deletions cut 5 bases from V and 0 bases from J, with 11 bases between. The germline gives CDR1 PRHDT, CDR2 FYEKMQ (reference sequence). This CDR3 contains 14 residues. The CDR3 DNA follows: TGTGCCAGCAGCCCGGGCCCTAGCTCCTACGAGCAGTACTTC. Translating it yields CASSPGPSSYEQYF. Combining the CDR3 with reference TRBV13 and TRBJ2-7 gives the whole variable domain AAGVIQSPRHLIKEKRETATLKCYPIPRHDTVYWYQQGPGQDPQFLISFYEKMQSDKGSIPDRFSAQQFSDYHSELNMSSLELGDSALYFCASSPGPSSYEQYFGPGTRLTVT.

The rearrangement uses TRBV11-2 and TRBJ2-5; D unclear. Trimming took 5 bases from V and 4 from J, leaving 5 bases between them. Germline CDR1 is SGHAT and CDR2 is FQNNGV. This CDR3 has 11 residues. CDR3 nucleotide sequence: TGTGCCAGCAGCCCCGGAGAGACCCAGTACTTC. Amino acids: CASSPGETQYF.

The chain joins TRBV12-2 to TRBJ1-1; whether TRBD1, the table's D call, matches the DNA was not checked. TRBV12-2 is an annotated pseudogene. This CDR3 contains 15 residues. The CDR3 DNA sequence: TGTGCAAGTCGCTTAGCCGGACAGCTGAACACTGAAGCTTTCTTT. As protein: CASRLAGQLNTEAFF.